This T cell receptor beta chain was retrieved from a study of blood T cell repertoires in COVID-19. As for the study in general: T cells, B-cell-depleted T cells, or PBMCs provided the cDNA or gDNA that served as material.

Original analysis: Reference gene primer amplification in the assay estimated nucleated cell counts. Profiled with immunoSEQ multiplex PCR; TCRdb holds only in-frame clones, not every one. That table is the source of V, J and clone size, and D and trimming were worked out from the DNA. The data show fewer than 250,000 clones, 86% seen once. The V gene's germline CDR1 is SGHRS and CDR2 YFSETQ. Trimming took 4 bases from V and 0 from J; bases not matched to a gene: 2. The CDR3 consists of 16 residues. The origin of this receptor is a woman aged 50 to 60 who had recovered from COVID-19. The sample consisted of PBMCs or T cells enriched from blood (not recorded which). The chain links TRBV5-1 to TRBJ2-7, with TRBD2 matching over 15 bases. CDR3 sequence reads: CASSPGLAGGSYEQYF. The CDR3 region has the DNA TGCGCCAGCAGCCCGGGACTAGCGGGAGGCTCCTACGAGCAGTACTTC. The variable domain in full, with the rest retrieved from reference TRBV5-1 and TRBJ2-7, is KAGVTQTPRYLIKTRGQQVTLSCSPISGHRSVSWYQQTPGQGLQFLFEYFSETQRNKGNFPGRFSGRQFSNSRSEMNVSTLELGDSALYLCASSPGLAGGSYEQYFGPGTRLTVT.